This entry lists 10 T cell receptor beta chains sequenced from one sample in a study of beta chain features in type 1 diabetes. Sequencing targeted expressed TCRB transcripts, as all isolated RNA had been reverse transcribed. Sequencing used immunoSEQ multiplex PCR; TCRdb keeps in-frame clones, though not all of them. Among roughly 290,000 clones listed, around 7.8% were seen once. The material sequenced was central memory CD4+ T cells from blood. All receptors derive from a woman between 18 and 29 years old in good health.

In this sample, this clone turned up a few times. The chain is built from TRBV6-6 and TRBJ1-2; D possibly corresponds to TRBD1 (6 bases). The CDR3 is 12 residues long. With 5 bases removed from V and 6 bases from J, the gap between germline ends came to 10 bases. Germline V lookup: CDR1 MNHNY, CDR2 SVGAGI (reference sequence). CDR3 sequence (DNA): TGTGCCAGCAGTAAACAGGGCGATGGCTACACCTTC. This gives the protein CASSKQGDGYTF.

V usage is TRBV6-6 and J usage is TRBJ2-7, with TRBD1 identical over 10 bases. V was pared by 5 bases and J by 5 bases, with 9 bases of the junction left unmatched. CDR3 length: 15 amino acids. CDR1 is MNHNY, CDR2 SVGAGI, per germline (reference sequence). The CDR3 sequence is CASSTKDRGNHEQYF. Written as DNA, the CDR3 is TGTGCCAGCAGTACCAAGGACAGGGGGAATCACGAGCAGTACTTC.

This sequence joins TRBV2 and TRBJ1-5; possibly TRBD1 for D (6 bases). Germline V lookup: CDR1 SNHLY, CDR2 FYNNEI. CDR3 length: 13 amino acids. Trimming removed 3 bases at V and 9 bases at J, with 12 bases between. The CDR3 nucleotides read TGTGCCAGCAGTGAGGGGGCTGGGAGGCCCCAGCATTTT. Translation: CASSEGAGRPQHF.

The chain's CDR3 is CSVNSQVREAFF. Written as DNA, the CDR3 is TGCAGCGTTAATTCTCAGGTCCGTGAAGCTTTCTTT. The V call is TRBV29-1, the J call TRBJ1-1; no firm D call. The CDR3 totals 12 residues. Trimming took off 5 bases at V and 7 bases at J, with 14 bases between the two ends. CDR1 and CDR2 (germline): SQVTM, ANQGSEA.

The J gene is TRBJ1-5, the V gene TRBV6-6, with D possibly being TRBD1 (5 bases). V shed 2 bases and J shed 6 bases, with 8 bases lying between them. This CDR3 has 13 residues. Germline lookup yields CDR1 MNHNY and CDR2 SVGAGI (reference sequence). This chain's CDR3 is CASSYEGAQPQHF. For the CDR3, the DNA is TGTGCCAGCAGTTACGAAGGGGCTCAGCCCCAGCATTTT.

This clone has a handful of counts. The chain is built from TRBV18 and TRBJ2-7, with 12 bases that match TRBD1. The CDR3 has 14 amino acids. Germline V gives CDR1 KGHSH, CDR2 LQKENI. V shed 8 bases, J shed 4 bases, and the junction held 6 bases outside the gene matches. CDR3 region: CASLPGQGAYEQYF. CDR3 DNA: TGTGCCAGCCTACCGGGACAGGGGGCGTACGAGCAGTACTTC. Supplemented by reference TRBV18 and TRBJ2-7, the full variable domain reads NAGVMQNPRHLVRRRGQEARLRCSPMKGHSHVYWYRQLPEEGLKFMVYLQKENIIDESGMPKERFSAEFPKEGPSILRIQQVVRGDSAAYFCASLPGQGAYEQYFGPGTRLTVT.

This clone was picked up a small number of times. In the same sample, other DNA sequences code for this CDR3. The chain has TRBV7-2 and TRBJ2-3, with unresolved D. The CDR3 covers 13 residues. In germline, CDR1 is SGHTA, CDR2 FQGNSA. Trimming stripped 3 bases from V and 3 bases from J, with 7 bases between. The CDR3 DNA sequence: TGTGCCAGCAGCTTCGTGGGGACAGATACGCAGTATTTT. As protein: CASSFVGTDTQYF.

CDR3 sequence: CASSAGGKGEKLFF. The CDR3 region has the DNA TGTGCCAGCAGTGCGGGGGGAAAAGGCGAAAAACTGTTTTTT. The rearrangement joins TRBV7-2 to TRBJ1-4; TRBD1 is a possible D gene (5 bases). CDR3 length equals 14 residues. The V and J ends lost 6 bases and 8 bases respectively, with 16 bases between them. Looked up from germline, CDR1 is SGHTA and CDR2 is FQGNSA.

A few counts support this clone. The rearrangement links TRBV4-3 to TRBJ2-1, with D unclear. V was pared by 4 bases and J by 1 base, with 11 bases between. The CDR3 is 15 amino acids. In germline, CDR1 is LGHNA, CDR2 YSLEER. CDR3 nucleotide sequence: TGCGCCAGCAGCCTCCTACATGTTTCCTACAATGAGCAGTTCTTC. It is translated as CASSLLHVSYNEQFF.

This clone was seen more than once but under ten times. V and J are TRBV6-5 and TRBJ1-6; D unresolved. This CDR3 region has 13 residues. Germline V CDR1 and CDR2: MNHEY, SVGAGI. V dropped 5 bases and J dropped 7 bases, with 9 bases sitting between them. The DNA for the CDR3 is TGTGCCAGCAGTCCCCTGGGGAATTCACCCCTCCACTTT. Translating it yields CASSPLGNSPLHF.